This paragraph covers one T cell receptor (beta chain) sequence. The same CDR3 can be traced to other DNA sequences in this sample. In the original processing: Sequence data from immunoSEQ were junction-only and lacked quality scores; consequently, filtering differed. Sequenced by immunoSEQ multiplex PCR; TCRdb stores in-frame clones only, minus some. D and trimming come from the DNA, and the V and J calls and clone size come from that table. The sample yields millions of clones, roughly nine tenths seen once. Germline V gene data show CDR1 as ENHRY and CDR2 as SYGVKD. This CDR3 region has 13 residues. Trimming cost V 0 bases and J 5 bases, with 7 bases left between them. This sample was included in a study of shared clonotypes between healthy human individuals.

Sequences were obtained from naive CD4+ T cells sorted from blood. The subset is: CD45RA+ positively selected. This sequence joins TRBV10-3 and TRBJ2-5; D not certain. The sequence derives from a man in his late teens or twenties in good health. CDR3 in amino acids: CAISESSPETQYF. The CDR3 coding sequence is TGTGCCATCAGTGAGTCAAGTCCCGAGACCCAGTACTTC.